This entry describes one T cell receptor (beta chain). It lacks a known antigen. One base away there is no much larger clone; base qualities are not given. Libraries were built with the immunoSEQ multiplex PCR assay. For most patients, high-throughput TCR-beta CDR3 sequencing of genomic DNA was performed by Adaptive Biotechnologies. From the authors' description of their analysis: Adaptive's ImmunoSEQ software was the source of the TCR sequencing data for around 20 patients, while three other patients were processed with MiXCR and VDJtools. CDR3 nucleotide sequences shared between donor and recipient were removed because their origin could not be assigned. At least 2-fold expansion over unstimulated cells and a minimum CFSE-low frequency of 0.002% (template counts) or 0.001% (read counts) were required for clones to be classified as alloreactive. Clones were considered mappable if detected in sequenced pre-transplant spleen, lymph node, or MLR CFSE-low populations of the donor or recipient. The cumulative frequency of alloreactive clones was calculated as a percentage of all sequences, weighted by copy number. TCRdb stores this immuneACCESS table with in-frame sequences only. Part of the clones is absent; in the studies checked, under half of the shortfall reflects unresolved V genes, and no reason is known for the rest. The V and J calls and clone size were taken over from that table, and D and trimming were inferred from the DNA. This sample holds approximately 37,000 clones; roughly nine tenths were observed only once. Approximately 18% of the sample belongs to the ten largest clones.

This specimen comes from a study of graft-versus-host responses after intestinal transplantation (dated by TCRdb to the early 2020s). Background on the whole study: Multivisceral, liver-intestinal, or isolated intestinal transplants were received by the recipients. Graft-versus-host and host-versus-graft alloreactive T cell clones were tracked in the graft, circulation and bone marrow after intestinal transplantation using bulk TCR-beta CDR3 sequencing. Of the 20 to 30 intestinal transplant recipients enrolled in the cohort, one of whom was a retransplant, 3 patients without pretransplant specimens were excluded. To identify alloreactive clones, pre-transplant mixed lymphocyte reaction products were sequenced and then compared with unstimulated pre-transplant donor and recipient T cells. Anti-thymocyte globulin induction was given to all recipients, followed by maintenance tacrolimus and steroids for two to four years. Samples from a few later patients were sequenced in-house on an Illumina MiSeq with MiXCR processing rather than by the commercial service. Donor T cell macrochimerism was defined as a peak of at least 4% donor T cells among recipient peripheral blood mononuclear cells. Overall study results and their limits: GvH clones were detected in recipient bone marrow, and some appeared earlier in ileal mucosa or blood, consistent with an intestinal mucosal origin. Early after transplant, peak levels of circulating GvH clones were associated with declines in HvG clones. The relatively low number and heterogeneity of intestinal transplant patients limited the conclusions. High GvH to HvG T cell clonal ratios were observed in the allografts of patients with donor T cell macrochimerism.

Intraepithelial and lamina propria lymphocytes were isolated from graft specimens using dithiothreitol, EDTA incubations and collagenase D digestion. Bulk TCR-beta sequencing was performed on serial intestinal graft biopsy specimens collected as late as 600 days after transplant. Taken from the germline V gene, the CDR1 and CDR2 loops are SGHRS and YFSETQ. Cut back by 1 base and 4 bases, the V and J ends lie 24 bases apart. The CDR3 measures 19 amino acids from cysteine to phenylalanine. Only the CDR3 DNA stays, 57 bases, in frame from base 1. The sequence joins TRBV5-1 to TRBJ2-1; perhaps TRBD2 is the D gene, with 7 bases matching. The source is a human patient who received an intestinal transplant, so some T cells may come from the graft donor. This sample comprised ileum tissue, obtained around 200 days after intestinal transplant. The CDR3 loop reads CASSLFPGEFRGVYNEQFF. The DNA sequence is as follows: TGCGCCAGCAGCTTGTTCCCAGGGGAGTTTCGGGGGGTTTACAATGAGCAGTTCTTC.